This T cell receptor (beta chain) was recorded in a study of shared clonotypes between healthy human individuals. Study as a whole: Per donor, CD8 memory used one plate, CD8 naive used two, CD4 memory used three and CD4 naive used three.

Concerning this clone itself: The antigen is unknown. The sample has other DNA sequences that encode this CDR3 too.

General study points: Clonotype sharing across several donors was observed for 4% to 5.5% of naive CD4 clonotypes.

The assay was run at deep level. When replicate PCRs were run on sorted subsets, they used around 0.2 ug DNA, some 33,000 T cell genomes. TCRdb's copy holds only in-frame clones and misses some; the assay was immunoSEQ multiplex PCR. The sample has under 300,000 clones, approximately 70% seen once. The CDR3 contains 13 residues. Germline V CDR1 and CDR2: SGHDT, YYEEEE. The V end was cut by 4 bases, the J end by 7 bases, with 12 bases between. The sample was memory CD4+ T cells sorted from blood. Subset here: CD45RA-negative fraction. The receptor comes from a man aged 25-45 years in good health. The V call is TRBV5-6, the J call TRBJ1-5, with D perhaps matching TRBD1 (5 bases). Here the CDR3 reads CASSPMGGQPQHF. The CDR3 region has the DNA TGTGCCAGCAGCCCCATGGGGGGGCAGCCCCAGCATTTT.